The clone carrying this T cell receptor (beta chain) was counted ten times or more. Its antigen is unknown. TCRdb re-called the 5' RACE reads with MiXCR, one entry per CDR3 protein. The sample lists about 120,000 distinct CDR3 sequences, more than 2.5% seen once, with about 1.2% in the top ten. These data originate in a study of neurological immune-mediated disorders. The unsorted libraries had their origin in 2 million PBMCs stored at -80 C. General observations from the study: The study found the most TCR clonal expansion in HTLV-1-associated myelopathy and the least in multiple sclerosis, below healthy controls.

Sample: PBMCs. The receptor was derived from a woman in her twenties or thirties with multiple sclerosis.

CDR3 in amino acids: CATSRDLAPLSYNEQFF. The CDR3 DNA sequence: TGTGCCACCAGCAGAGATCTAGCGCCCCTTTCCTACAATGAGCAGTTCTTC. The J gene is TRBJ2-1, the V gene TRBV15; weak D call: TRBD2 (6 bases). V was clipped by 0 bases and J by 1 base, with 13 bases between them. Germline CDR1 reads LNHNV; CDR2 reads YYDKDF (reference sequence). The CDR3 spans 17 residues.